Listed below are T cell receptor beta chains from one sample, sequenced in a study of blood T cell repertoires in COVID-19. The data were produced by immunoSEQ multiplex PCR, yet TCRdb's version contains in-frame clones alone and is incomplete. The repertoire includes around 290,000 clones, about nine tenths of them detected once, and around 2.2% sits in the top ten. Sample: peripheral blood. These receptor sequences come from a woman in her 30s with COVID-19, enrolled during active disease. The CDR3 runs from the conserved cysteine through the conserved F or W. Fields, in order: D gene, J gene, V gene, clone size, CDR3 protein, CDR3 DNA. A D gene is named only where the DNA matches it firmly. Rows give clone size only sometimes, using once, few, many, or a class for an expanded clone.

>-|TRBJ2-6|TRBV19|-
CASSIRVRNSGANVLTF
TGTGCCAGTAGTATTCGAGTCCGAAACTCTGGGGCCAACGTCCTGACTTTC
>-|TRBJ1-4|TRBV29-1|-
CSVEAGNEKLFF
TGCAGCGTTGAAGCGGGGAATGAAAAACTGTTTTTT
>TRBD1|TRBJ2-3|TRBV13|-
CASSKTGVISTDTQYF
TGTGCCAGCAGCAAGACAGGGGTAATTAGCACAGATACGCAGTATTTT
>TRBD1|TRBJ1-1|TRBV19|-
CASSPRDRGTEAFF
TGTGCCAGTAGTCCGCGGGACAGGGGGACTGAAGCTTTCTTT
>-|TRBJ2-7|TRBV10-1|-
CASSLGGATYEQYF
TGCGCCAGCAGCTTGGGGGGGGCGACCTACGAGCAGTACTTC
>TRBD1|TRBJ1-6|TRBV25-1|-
CASSDGQGASSYNSPLHF
TGTGCCAGCAGTGATGGGCAGGGGGCGAGCTCCTATAATTCACCCCTCCACTTT
>TRBD1|TRBJ2-7|TRBV5-6|-
CAGITKPGQGFYEQYF
TGTGCCGGAATTACTAAACCGGGACAGGGGTTCTACGAGCAGTACTTC
>TRBD2|TRBJ2-2|TRBV4-1|-
CASSLEAGATGELFF
TGCGCCAGCAGCCTTGAAGCGGGAGCCACCGGGGAGCTGTTTTTT
>TRBD1|TRBJ2-2|TRBV2|-
CASSLGQGTGELFF
TGTGCCAGCAGCCTCGGACAGGGCACCGGGGAGCTGTTTTTT
>-|TRBJ1-2|TRBV15|-
CATSRDGQYGYTF
TGTGCCACCAGCAGGGATGGACAATATGGCTACACCTTC
>TRBD1|TRBJ2-5|TRBV5-4|-
CASSFPTGGEETQYF
TGTGCCAGCAGCTTCCCGACAGGGGGGGAAGAGACCCAGTACTTC
>TRBD2|TRBJ2-3|TRBV24-1|-
CATSDRKRLAGEADTQYF
TGTGCCACCAGTGACCGCAAAAGACTAGCGGGAGAGGCAGATACGCAGTATTTT
>-|TRBJ2-3|TRBV6-1|-
CASSEDVGRNTQYF
TGTGCCAGCAGTGAAGATGTGGGCCGGAATACGCAGTATTTT
>TRBD1|TRBJ1-2|TRBV10-1|-
CASGIRTGVGGYTF
TGCGCCAGCGGAATTCGGACAGGGGTGGGTGGCTACACCTTC
>-|TRBJ2-2|TRBV27|-
CASSPSRGNAGELFF
TGTGCCAGCAGTCCTAGTAGGGGAAATGCGGGGGAGCTGTTTTTT
>TRBD2|TRBJ2-3|TRBV5-1|-
CASRIAGLGGTDTQYF
TGCGCCAGCAGAATAGCGGGACTGGGAGGCACAGATACGCAGTATTTT
>TRBD2|TRBJ2-1|TRBV5-4|-
CASSLDGTSGYNEQFF
TGTGCCAGCAGCTTGGATGGGACTAGCGGTTACAATGAGCAGTTCTTC
>TRBD2|TRBJ2-7|TRBV5-1|once
CASSRSGSSSYEQYF
TGCGCCAGCAGCCGTAGCGGGTCGAGCTCCTACGAGCAGTACTTC
>-|TRBJ1-1|TRBV7-9|-
CASRRLNTEAFF
TGTGCCAGCAGGAGGTTGAACACTGAAGCTTTCTTT
>TRBD1|TRBJ1-6|TRBV7-2|few
CASSIRQGSNSPLHF
TGTGCCAGCAGCATACGACAGGGGAGTAATTCACCCCTCCACTTT
>-|TRBJ2-4|TRBV4-1|-
CASSQDPLATLAKNIQYF
TGCGCCAGCAGCCAAGATCCCCTAGCGACTCTAGCCAAAAACATTCAGTACTTC
>-|TRBJ1-5|TRBV24-1|-
CATSDLRGGSNQPQHF
TGTGCCACCAGTGATTTGAGGGGGGGCAGCAATCAGCCCCAGCATTTT
>TRBD1|TRBJ1-1|TRBV6-4|-
CASSHRGDTEAFF
TGTGCCAGCAGTCACAGGGGGGACACTGAAGCTTTCTTT
>-|TRBJ1-2|TRBV6-5|once
CASSYTDTNYGYTF
TGTGCCAGCAGTTACACCGACACTAACTATGGCTACACCTTC
>-|TRBJ1-1|TRBV10-3|once
CAISESNFEAFF
TGTGCCATCAGTGAGTCGAACTTTGAAGCTTTCTTT
>-|TRBJ1-1|TRBV2|-
CASSPRQGNTEAFF
TGTGCCAGCAGCCCCCGGCAGGGGAACACTGAAGCTTTCTTT
>TRBD1|TRBJ2-3|TRBV9|-
CASSGGTGLTDTQYF
TGTGCCAGCAGCGGTGGGACAGGGCTCACAGATACGCAGTATTTT
>-|TRBJ2-3|TRBV10-1|-
CASSDRPSDTQYF
TGCGCCAGCAGTGACAGGCCTTCCGATACGCAGTATTTT
>TRBD2|TRBJ2-3|TRBV10-2|once
CASTRTSGSRGDTQYF
TGCGCCAGCACACGGACTAGCGGGAGTAGGGGAGATACGCAGTATTTT
>-|TRBJ1-2|TRBV7-9|-
CASSRGPEGYTF
TGTGCCAGCAGCCGCGGCCCTGAGGGCTACACCTTC
>-|TRBJ1-5|TRBV11-2|-
CASTHNWGVADQPQHF
TGTGCCAGCACCCACAATTGGGGAGTGGCGGATCAGCCCCAGCATTTT
>-|TRBJ2-3|TRBV28|-
CASSLYGQLVTDTQYF
TGTGCCAGCAGTTTATATGGCCAGCTAGTCACAGATACGCAGTATTTT